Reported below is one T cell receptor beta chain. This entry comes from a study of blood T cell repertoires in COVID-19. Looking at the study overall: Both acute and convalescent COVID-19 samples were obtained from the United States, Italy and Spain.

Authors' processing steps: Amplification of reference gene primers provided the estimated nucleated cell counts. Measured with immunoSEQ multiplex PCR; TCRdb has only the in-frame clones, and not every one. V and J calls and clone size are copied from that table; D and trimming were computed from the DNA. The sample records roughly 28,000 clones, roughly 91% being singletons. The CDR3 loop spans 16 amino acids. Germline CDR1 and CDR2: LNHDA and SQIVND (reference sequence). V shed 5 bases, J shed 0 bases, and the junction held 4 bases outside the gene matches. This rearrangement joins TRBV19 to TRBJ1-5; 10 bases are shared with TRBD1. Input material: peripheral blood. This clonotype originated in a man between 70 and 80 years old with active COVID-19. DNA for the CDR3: TGTGCCAGTAGTTCAGGACAGGGGGATAGCAATCAGCCCCAGCATTTT. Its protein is CASSSGQGDSNQPQHF.